This T cell receptor beta chain appears in the sequencing data of a study of cytotoxic CD8 clonotypes in ibrutinib-treated CLL. Across the whole study: Sequenced samples delivered averages of around 250,000 productive templates and about 90,000 productive rearrangements.

With respect to this clone: What it recognizes is unknown.

The sequencing depth, 1 in 200,000 to 1 in 1 million T cells, was the target. Assay: immunoSEQ multiplex PCR; the TCRdb copy retains only in-frame clones and omits some. The repertoire includes about 92,000 clones, roughly three quarters of them detected once, and around 23% sits in the top ten. The length of the CDR3 is 13 residues. Trimming took 2 bases from V and 1 from J, leaving 5 bases between them. Germline-derived CDR1 and CDR2 are SGHAT and FQNNGV. General study findings and limits: Clonality went up at ibrutinib response and then declined back toward baseline at progression. Relative to age-matched healthy donors, clonality at baseline was higher, and it tracked circulating CD8+ T-cell counts.

The sequencing here drew on PBMCs, taken after 24 months of ibrutinib treatment. The chain carries TRBV11-2 and TRBJ2-5; D uncertain. This receptor was obtained from a human donor with chronic lymphocytic leukemia. Here the CDR3 DNA reads TGTGCCAGCAGCTTAAGCTTCCAAGAGACCCAGTACTTC. Its translation is CASSLSFQETQYF.